This section outlines one T cell receptor (beta chain) sequence together with its context. What it binds is not known. CDR3 length: 14 residues. Germline V gives CDR1 SGDLS, CDR2 YYNGEE. This sample stems from a study of CXCR3-negative and CXCR3-positive naive CD8 T cells. Overall study results and limits: Similar TRBV-TRBJ gene usage was seen in naive CXCR3-negative and CXCR3-positive cells, but not in memory cells. TRB CDR3s were more hydrophobic in CXCR3-positive than in CXCR3-negative naive cells.

The TRB cDNA libraries were prepared by 5' RACE with UMI labels. Reprocessing the 5' RACE reads, TCRdb reports a single entry for every CDR3 protein and omits DNA. Its table records 50,000 to 65,000 distinct CDR3 sequences. Sorting was done in triplicate for each CD8+ T cell subset (about 330,000 cells each). This receptor was identified in a human donor in good health. Some clones in this sample may be carry-over from other donors' samples. This chain uses TRBV9 with TRBJ1-1. Sequencing was done on a sample of naive CXCR3- CD8+ T cells from blood. Subset meaning: CD45RO-CCR7+CD27+CD95- naive CD8+ T cells lacking CXCR3 (TNR3-). CDR3 region: CASSASSMNTEAFF.